This entry lists 19 T cell receptor beta chains sequenced from one sample in a study of shared clonotypes between healthy human individuals. Method: immunoSEQ multiplex PCR; TCRdb's copy keeps in-frame clones and lacks some. The sample lists about 500,000 clones; over 60% were seen once. Material for sequencing was PBMCs. These receptor sequences come from a woman aged 40 to 55 in good health. Some clones in this sample may be carry-over from other donors' samples.

The rearrangement joins TRBV5-1 to TRBJ1-4, with TRBD1 as a possible D gene (5 bases). Trimming stripped 0 bases from V and 4 bases from J, with 13 bases between. Germline V gene sequence: CDR1 SGHRS, CDR2 YFSETQ. This CDR3 comprises 16 residues. The CDR3 region has the DNA TGCGCCAGCAGCTTGGTTCCCAGGGACCTTAATGAAAAACTGTTTTTT. It encodes CASSLVPRDLNEKLFF.

Turning to this clone: Other DNA sequences in this specimen translate into the identical CDR3. The chain recombines TRBV5-1 with TRBJ2-2; TRBD1 matches 8 bases. Germline trimming cut 3 bases from V and 4 bases from J; bases unmatched to any gene: 2. The germline V gene has CDR1 SGHRS and CDR2 YFSETQ. The CDR3 has 14 residues. The CDR3 nucleotides read TGCGCCAGCAGCTCGGACAGGGCCACCGGGGAGCTGTTTTTT. Residues: CASSSDRATGELFF.

The chain uses TRBV6-6 and TRBJ2-2; D possibly corresponds to TRBD2 (5 bases). Germline loops: CDR1 MNHNY, CDR2 SVGAGI (reference sequence). CDR3 length: 16 residues. Trimming removed 6 bases from V and 1 base from J, with 15 bases in between. CDR3 residues: CASRGFGAGNTGELFF. The DNA of the CDR3 is TGTGCCAGCAGGGGATTTGGTGCGGGGAACACCGGGGAGCTGTTTTTT.

The chain links TRBV28 to TRBJ2-7, with 8 bases that match TRBD1. The CDR3 contains 15 residues. With 6 bases clipped from V and 2 bases from J, the junction kept 9 bases outside the gene matches. Germline V gene sequence: CDR1 MDHEN, CDR2 SYDVKM. Here the CDR3 DNA reads TGTGCCAGCAGAAAAGCCGGGACAGGAGCCTACGAGCAGTACTTC. Its translation: CASRKAGTGAYEQYF.

This clone was counted once. The chain joins TRBV11-2 to TRBJ2-7, with D perhaps matching TRBD1 (5 bases). The CDR3 is 15 residues long. V gave up 5 bases and J gave up 3 bases, with 17 bases separating them. The germline gives CDR1 SGHAT, CDR2 FQNNGV. In nucleotides, the CDR3 is TGTGCCAGCAGCCTGGGGCTAGGGGCCCGCTACGAGCAGTACTTC. It is translated as CASSLGLGARYEQYF.

CDR3 bases: TGTGCCAGCAGCTCTCGACTAGCGGGAGGCCACGAGCAGTACTTC. This gives the protein CASSSRLAGGHEQYF. V gene TRBV7-9 combines with J gene TRBJ2-7, with TRBD2 matching over 13 bases. Unmatched junction bases numbered 5, after V lost 4 bases and J lost 5 bases. This CDR3 is built from 15 residues. CDR1 and CDR2 (germline): SEHNR, FQNEAQ (reference sequence).

This clone was picked up a small number of times. The rearrangement uses TRBV19 and TRBJ1-5; tentatively, D is TRBD1 (6 bases). The V end was cut by 1 base, the J end by 5 bases, with 15 bases between. This CDR3 has 16 amino acids. CDR1 is LNHDA and CDR2 is SQIVND in the germline V gene (reference sequence). CDR3 loop: CASSIAPGGGHQPQHF. For the CDR3, the DNA is TGTGCCAGTAGTATAGCCCCGGGGGGCGGGCATCAGCCCCAGCATTTT.

This clone was counted a few times. CDR3 sequence: CATSEGTSGHTDTQYF. The CDR3 bases are TGTGCCACCAGCGAGGGCACTAGCGGCCACACAGATACGCAGTATTTT. This chain connects TRBV15 to TRBJ2-3; 8 bases line up with TRBD2. Germline-derived CDR1 and CDR2 are LNHNV and YYDKDF (reference sequence). This CDR3 is 16 amino acids long. With 5 bases clipped from V and 2 bases from J, the junction kept 9 bases outside the gene matches.

This sequence joins TRBV27 and TRBJ2-3, with D maybe TRBD2 (5 bases). The CDR3 sequence is 15 residues long. Germline lookup yields CDR1 MNHEY and CDR2 SMNVEV (reference sequence). V was cut by 5 bases and J by 5 bases, with 17 bases left in between. The chain's CDR3 is CASSPYEGTVDTQYF. CDR3 coding DNA: TGTGCCAGCAGTCCGTACGAGGGTACCGTAGATACGCAGTATTTT.

V and J are TRBV2 and TRBJ1-4, with TRBD1 matching 7 bases. The germline CDR1 and CDR2 sequences are SNHLY and FYNNEI. The V and J ends lost 5 bases and 0 bases, in that order; junction bases with no gene match: 3. The CDR3 spans 15 residues. The CDR3 DNA reads as TGTGCCAGCAGTCTCCAGGGGGCAACTAATGAAAAACTGTTTTTT. This sequence encodes CASSLQGATNEKLFF.

This clone came up a few times. The chain combines TRBV7-6 with TRBJ1-3; tentatively, D is TRBD1 (6 bases). Looked up from germline, CDR1 is SGHVS and CDR2 is FNYEAQ. This CDR3 has 18 residues. V lost 1 base, J lost 4 bases, and 20 bases lay in between. DNA for the CDR3: TGTGCCAGCAGCTTAGTGGCCCCAGTCGGGGGGCTCGGAAACACCATATATTTT. Encoded protein: CASSLVAPVGGLGNTIYF. Combining the CDR3 with reference TRBV7-6 and TRBJ1-3 gives the whole variable domain GAGVSQSPRYKVTKRGQDVALRCDPISGHVSLYWYRQALGQGPEFLTYFNYEAQQDKSGLPNDRFSAERPEGSISTLTIQRTEQRDSAMYRCASSLVAPVGGLGNTIYFGEGSWLTVV.

This clone was seen at least ten times. CDR3: CASNDPGTHYEQYF. DNA of the CDR3: TGTGCCAGCAACGACCCCGGGACTCACTACGAGCAGTACTTC. The rearrangement joins TRBV6-5 to TRBJ2-7; a possible D gene is TRBD2 (6 bases). The CDR3 extends over 14 amino acids. The ends were cut back, 7 bases at V and 3 bases at J, with 16 bases in the middle. Germline V lookup: CDR1 MNHEY, CDR2 SVGAGI.

J is TRBJ2-7 and V is TRBV11-2; TRBD2 aligns across 9 bases. After removal of 5 bases from V and 6 bases from J, the junction contained 14 bases not matched to a gene. This CDR3 region has 16 residues. From germline, CDR1 is SGHAT and CDR2 FQNNGV. The CDR3 DNA reads TGTGCCAGCAGCCCACCCCGTAGCGGGAGTGGGAGCGAGCAGTACTTC. It translates to CASSPPRSGSGSEQYF.

The DNA for the CDR3 is TGTGCCATCCGGCAAGGGACAGGGGGTAGCGAGCAGTACTTC. It encodes CAIRQGTGGSEQYF. This chain links TRBV10-3 with TRBJ2-7; 11 nucleotides align to TRBD1. CDR3 length: 14 amino acids. With 8 bases clipped from V and 6 bases from J, the junction kept 9 bases outside the gene matches. Germline loops: CDR1 ENHRY, CDR2 SYGVKD.

This clone appeared a single time. The same CDR3 can be traced to other DNA sequences in this sample. The rearrangement links TRBV20-1 to TRBJ2-3; D not certain. Germline loops: CDR1 DFQATT, CDR2 SNEGSKA (reference sequence). The V end lost 1 base, the J end lost 5 bases, and 4 bases lay between the germline ends. The CDR3 is made up of 11 amino acids. The CDR3 sequence is CSARGGDTQYF. CDR3 in DNA: TGCAGTGCTAGAGGGGGAGATACGCAGTATTTT.

The genes are TRBV5-1 and TRBJ2-5; 13 nucleotides line up with TRBD2. The assigned J gene may be wrong: the sequence end matches TRBJ2-7 better. Germline loops: CDR1 SGHRS, CDR2 YFSETQ. The CDR3 runs to 17 residues. In DNA form, the CDR3 reads TGCGCCAGCAGCTTAGGACTAGCGGGAGACGGGCTCGACGAGCAGTACTTC. Protein: CASSLGLAGDGLDEQYF.

This clone was seen ten or more times. The V and J genes are TRBV11-3 and TRBJ2-1; 7 bases align to TRBD1. The V segment lost 5 bases and the J segment 12 bases; nucleotides outside the gene matches: 10. Germline V gene sequence: CDR1 SGHNT, CDR2 YENEEA. The length of the CDR3 is 13 residues. As DNA, the CDR3 is TGTGCCAGCAGCCGGGACAGCAGCTCTGGGCAGTTCTTC. Translating gives CASSRDSSSGQFF.

Comment on this clone: Other DNA sequences in this sample translate to the same CDR3. The V and J genes are TRBV28 and TRBJ2-5, with D possibly being TRBD1 or TRBD2 (5 bases each). The V gene lost 0 bases and the J gene lost 3 bases, with 14 bases spanning the gap. Germline lookup yields CDR1 MDHEN and CDR2 SYDVKM. The CDR3 sequence is 16 residues long. CDR3 residues: CASSLWRGRGKETQYF. CDR3 sequence (DNA): TGTGCCAGCAGTTTATGGAGGGGTAGGGGAAAAGAGACCCAGTACTTC. The full variable domain, with the rest looked up from reference TRBV28 and TRBJ2-5, is DVKVTQSSRYLVKRTGEKVFLECVQDMDHENMFWYRQDPGLGLRLIYFSYDVKMKEKGDIPEGYSVSREKKERFSLILESASTNQTSMYLCASSLWRGRGKETQYFGPGTRLLVL.

With respect to this clone: A read error is likely here: a far larger clone is one base away. This sequence joins TRBV5-7 and TRBJ2-7, with D possibly being TRBD2 (6 bases). TRBV5-7 is given ORF status, its function remaining uncertain. CDR3 length: 15 residues. The CDR3 nucleotides read TGTGCCGGCAGCATAATAGCGGCCTCCTCCTACGAGCAGTACTTC. This translates into CAGSIIAASSYEQYF.